The 3 T cell receptor beta chains reported below all come from one sample, sequenced in a study of T cell responses to AZD1222 COVID-19 vaccine. TCRdb's copy holds only in-frame clones and misses some; the assay was immunoSEQ multiplex PCR. The sample has about 170,000 clones; roughly 90% are singletons. The material sequenced was peripheral blood, taken on day 0 of AZD1222 vaccination. The source of these receptors is an adult in good health.

CDR3: CASQGGGSAGSPLHF. As DNA, the CDR3 is TGTGCCAGCCAAGGAGGGGGCTCAGCAGGTTCACCCCTCCACTTT. The rearrangement links TRBV5-4 to TRBJ1-6, with TRBD1 matching over 7 bases. This CDR3 spans 15 amino acids. The germline gives CDR1 SGHNT, CDR2 YYREEE (reference sequence). The ends lost 7 bases at V and 9 bases at J; junction bases unmatched: 13.

This sequence joins TRBV7-2 and TRBJ1-2; D possibly corresponds to TRBD1 (5 bases). V was cut by 2 bases and J by 8 bases, with 12 bases left in between. Germline assignment: CDR1 SGHTA and CDR2 FQGNSA. This CDR3 comprises 13 residues. The CDR3 reads CASSLTGPQGYTF. CDR3 DNA: TGTGCCAGCAGCTTAACAGGTCCTCAGGGCTACACCTTC.

This sequence joins TRBV5-1 and TRBJ1-2; unclear D gene. CDR1 SGHRS and CDR2 YFSETQ come from the germline V gene. The CDR3 runs to 13 residues. Trimming stripped 0 bases from V and 2 bases from J, with 5 bases between. The CDR3 DNA reads as TGCGCCAGCAGCTTGGAAGGAAACTATGGCTACACCTTC. Amino acid sequence: CASSLEGNYGYTF.